The rows below give T cell receptor beta chains drawn from one sample of a study of T cell responses to AZD1222 COVID-19 vaccine. The table came from immunoSEQ multiplex PCR; TCRdb's copy has only in-frame clones and leaves some out. This sample yields approximately 100,000 clones, of which around 90% are seen a single time; less than 6% belongs to the top ten. This specimen was peripheral blood, taken on day 0 of AZD1222 vaccination. These receptors originate from an adult in good health. Both conserved end residues are part of each CDR3.

>TRBV5-1|TRBJ1-2
CASSPRAGPAGYTF
>TRBV28|TRBJ1-1
CASSADKLLGAFF
>TRBV19|TRBJ1-2
CASKDRGYGYTF
>TRBV11-2|TRBJ2-7
CASSQEPGLEQYF
>TRBV12-3/TRBV12-4|TRBJ2-7
CASSLRGQDKQYF
>TRBV4-2|TRBJ1-3
CASSQGLSSGNTIYF
>TRBV7-2|TRBJ2-7
CASSYRDMLAEQYF
>TRBV19|TRBJ2-5
CASGRGPQETQYF
>TRBV6-1|TRBJ1-3
CASSEVSGNTIYF
>TRBV4-2|TRBJ2-1
CASSQDRRLAEGDEQFF
>TRBV5-4|TRBJ1-2
CASSLMGANYGYTF
>TRBV12-3/TRBV12-4|TRBJ1-2
CASSVASYGYTF
>TRBV27|TRBJ1-6
CASSEGFYNSPLHF
>TRBV6-5|TRBJ2-5
CASCRAGGQETQYF
>TRBV2|TRBJ1-5
CASSGVGGRQPQHF
>TRBV6-5|TRBJ2-1
CASSRGLDYYNEQFF
>TRBV19|TRBJ1-2
CASNPSRAGLGYTF
>TRBV10-3|TRBJ1-4
CAIRETTNEKLFF
>TRBV7-3|TRBJ2-3
CASGSGATDTQYF
>TRBV15|TRBJ2-4
CATSREGASRAAAKNIQYF
>TRBV15|TRBJ1-2
CATSRDKDVGYTF
>TRBV18|TRBJ1-2
CASSLDSSYGYTF
>TRBV7-2|TRBJ1-6
CASSLASVNSPLHF
>TRBV6-2/TRBV6-3|TRBJ1-2
CASSFSSYGYTF
>TRBV18|TRBJ1-2
CASSLGQGAIYGYTF
>TRBV5-1|TRBJ1-1
CASSFRATNTEAFF
>TRBV6-6|TRBJ1-1
CASSYVKANTEAFF
>TRBV2|TRBJ1-1
CASSVGQEETTEAFF
>TRBV7-2|TRBJ2-2
CASSQRTMNTGELFF
>TRBV28|TRBJ1-1
CASSPSGKEAFF
>TRBV7-3|TRBJ2-2
CASSLTAGAITGELFF
>TRBV6-5|TRBJ2-7
CASRNYEQYF
>TRBV5-1|TRBJ2-2
CASGERQGWGELFF
>TRBV6-5|TRBJ1-5
CASSPSARPPQHF
>TRBV29-1|TRBJ2-2
CSVRDFYTGELFF
>TRBV10-3|TRBJ2-2
CAIRSGTGNTGELFF
>TRBV28|TRBJ1-1
CASSLLSMNTEAFF
>TRBV6-5|TRBJ2-7
CASSYSGVSGWEQYF
>TRBV9|TRBJ1-6
CASSPGRVYSPLHF
>TRBV3-1/TRBV3-2|TRBJ2-3
CASSPEVNTQYF
>TRBV24-1|TRBJ2-7
CATSDPSTGGQYF
>TRBV4-3|TRBJ2-7
CASSHGGSYEQYF